This TCR beta chain was obtained from a study of cytomegalovirus exposure and HLA in healthy donors. 60 Vbeta and 13 Jbeta primers were used in PCR. TCRdb keeps only in-frame clones here, not all; method: immunoSEQ multiplex PCR. The sample records roughly 160,000 clones, approximately 82% being singletons. The clonotype originates from a woman in her thirties or forties in good health and CMV-seropositive. The specimen sequenced was PBMCs.

The CDR3 nucleotides read TGTGCCAGCAAGTACAGGGGGCTTAGGAACACCGGGGAGCTGTTTTTT. Translated: CASKYRGLRNTGELFF. V gene TRBV2 combines with J gene TRBJ2-2; 9 bases align to TRBD1. The CDR3 is 16 residues long. Germline lookup yields CDR1 SNHLY and CDR2 FYNNEI. J lost 1 base, V lost 7 bases, and 7 bases had no gene match.